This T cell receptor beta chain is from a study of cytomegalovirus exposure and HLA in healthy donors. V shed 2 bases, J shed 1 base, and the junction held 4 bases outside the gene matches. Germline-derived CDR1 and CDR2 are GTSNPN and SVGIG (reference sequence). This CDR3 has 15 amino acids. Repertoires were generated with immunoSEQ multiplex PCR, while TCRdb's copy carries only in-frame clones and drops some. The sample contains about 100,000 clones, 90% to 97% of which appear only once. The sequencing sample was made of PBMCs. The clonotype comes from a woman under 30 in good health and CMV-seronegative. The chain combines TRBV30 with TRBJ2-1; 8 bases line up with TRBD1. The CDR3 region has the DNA TGTGCCTGGAGTCTGGACAGGGCTTCCTACAATGAGCAGTTCTTC. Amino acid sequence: CAWSLDRASYNEQFF.